The 20 T cell receptor beta chains reported below all come from one sample, sequenced in a study of shared T cell receptors in the human thymus. Using immunoSEQ multiplex PCR, the repertoire was profiled, and TCRdb retains in-frame clones only, with some absent. The sample records 700,000 or so clones, approximately 83% being singletons. These records were also assigned to another study, of human thymus T cells.

The sample was thymocytes. Every receptor here comes from a girl in the first two years of life with a congenital heart defect.

This chain's CDR3 is CASSTGQGSSTDTQYF. CDR3 coding DNA: TGTGCCAGCAGTACCGGACAGGGCAGTAGCACAGATACGCAGTATTTT. The chain recombines TRBV27 with TRBJ2-3; TRBD1 matches 8 bases. In germline, CDR1 is MNHEY, CDR2 SMNVEV (reference sequence). CDR3 length: 16 amino acids. The junction had 7 bases not matched to a gene; V was cut back by 5 bases and J by 0 bases.

In DNA, the CDR3 is TGTGCCAGCAGTCTGGGACTAGCGGGGGGGCCTCCTTACAATGAGCAGTTCTTC. Its protein product is CASSLGLAGGPPYNEQFF. V gene TRBV27 combines with J gene TRBJ2-1; TRBD2 agrees at 16 bases. This CDR3 has 18 amino acids. Germline V CDR1 and CDR2: MNHEY, SMNVEV (reference sequence). The ends lost 5 bases at V and 4 bases at J; junction bases unmatched: 8.

The V gene is TRBV18, the J gene TRBJ1-2, with a weak D call TRBD1 (6 bases). The germline V gene has CDR1 KGHSH and CDR2 LQKENI. The CDR3 spans 18 residues. V lost 6 bases and J 0 bases, leaving 23 bases between the germline ends. The CDR3 protein is CASSRGQTGRKANYGYTF. The CDR3 bases are TGTGCCAGCTCCCGCGGACAGACAGGACGGAAAGCTAACTATGGCTACACCTTC.

The CDR3 here is CASSRRDRGSKDTEAFF. CDR3 DNA: TGTGCCAGCAGTCGCCGGGACAGGGGGTCGAAAGACACTGAAGCTTTCTTT. The chain recombines TRBV27 with TRBJ1-1, with 11 bases lining up with TRBD1. This CDR3 spans 17 amino acids. Germline V gene data show CDR1 as MNHEY and CDR2 as SMNVEV (reference sequence). The V and J ends lost 5 bases and 3 bases, in that order; junction bases with no gene match: 11.

There are a few counts of this clone. The gene calls are TRBV21-1 and TRBJ2-3; TRBD2 is the table's D call, not checked against the DNA. TRBV21-1 is shown as a pseudogene. The CDR3 consists of 18 residues. In nucleotides, the CDR3 is TGTGCCAGCAGCTACCTCCCCGGGACTAGCGAAGGCACAGATACGCAGTATTTT. Translation: CASSYLPGTSEGTDTQYF.

J is TRBJ2-5 and V is TRBV6-6, with 8 positions matching TRBD2. V lost 2 bases, J lost 4 bases, and 9 bases stayed unmatched. Germline-derived CDR1 and CDR2 are MNHNY and SVGAGI (reference sequence). The CDR3 consists of 16 residues. The CDR3 DNA reads as TGTGCCAGCAGTTACACAATCGCGGGGGGCGGAGAGACCCAGTACTTC. Amino acid sequence: CASSYTIAGGGETQYF.

This clone was seen once. The chain uses TRBV2 and TRBJ1-5, with 7 nucleotides matching TRBD1. Germline CDR1 reads SNHLY; CDR2 reads FYNNEI. The trim removed 6 bases at V and 4 bases at J, leaving 9 bases unmatched. CDR3 size: 15 residues. The CDR3 spells CASSDGPDRNQPQHF. CDR3 coding DNA: TGTGCCAGCAGCGACGGCCCGGACAGGAATCAGCCCCAGCATTTT.

This clone was observed a few times. The chain uses TRBV6-1 and TRBJ1-1; 7 bases match TRBD1. This CDR3 is built from 16 residues. Germline CDR1 MNHNS, CDR2 SASEGT. The ends lost 0 bases at V and 5 bases at J; junction bases unmatched: 9. CDR3 coding DNA: TGTGCCAGCAGTGAAGCCCCGACAGGGACGGTAACTGAAGCTTTCTTT. The encoded protein is CASSEAPTGTVTEAFF.

The chain joins TRBV5-4 to TRBJ2-1; D call uncertain. Germline V lookup: CDR1 SGHNT, CDR2 YYREEE (reference sequence). The germline V and J ends were trimmed by 4 bases and 0 bases, with 11 bases remaining between them. CDR3 length equals 15 residues. CDR3 bases: TGTGCCAGCAGCACGTTCAGGATCTCCTACAATGAGCAGTTCTTC. This translates into CASSTFRISYNEQFF.

This chain joins TRBV28 and TRBJ1-1; D perhaps matches TRBD1 (5 bases). V was cut by 2 bases and J by 0 bases, with 19 bases left in between. This CDR3 spans 18 amino acids. Germline-derived CDR1 and CDR2 are MDHEN and SYDVKM. The CDR3 region is CASSLPDDSKDMNTEAFF. DNA for the CDR3: TGTGCCAGCAGTTTACCGGACGACAGCAAAGACATGAACACTGAAGCTTTCTTT.

Only one count was recorded for this clone. The CDR3 bases are TGTGCCGTGACAGGGACCCAAACCTACGAGCAGTACTTC. This translates into CAVTGTQTYEQYF. The chain is built from TRBV10-3 and TRBJ2-7, with 7 bases identical to TRBD1. The CDR3 contains 13 residues. CDR1 is ENHRY, CDR2 SYGVKD, per germline. With 11 bases clipped from V and 2 bases from J, the junction kept 9 bases outside the gene matches.

The rearrangement links TRBV5-6 to TRBJ1-5; weak D call: TRBD1 (6 bases). The CDR3 runs 17 residues. Trimming shortened V by 1 base and J by 2 bases, and 16 bases separated the two germline ends. The germline V gene has CDR1 SGHDT and CDR2 YYEEEE. This CDR3 is CASSLNRQAEGNQPQHF. CDR3 bases: TGTGCCAGCAGCTTGAATCGACAGGCCGAAGGCAATCAGCCCCAGCATTTT.

The chain uses TRBV9 and TRBJ2-3; 10 positions agree with TRBD1. Unmatched junction bases numbered 12, after V lost 7 bases and J lost 1 base. CDR3 length: 17 amino acids. CDR1 is SGDLS and CDR2 is YYNGEE in the germline V gene. The chain's CDR3 is CASGRDRGLKGTDTQYF. For the CDR3, the DNA is TGTGCCAGCGGCCGGGACAGGGGACTCAAAGGCACAGATACGCAGTATTTT.

This chain connects TRBV9 to TRBJ1-5; D not resolved. V dropped 4 bases and J dropped 3 bases, with 14 bases sitting between them. The CDR3 has 15 residues. Germline CDR1 is SGDLS and CDR2 is YYNGEE. CDR3 DNA sequence: TGTGCCAGCAGCCCCCGAGCCGGGGACAATCAGCCCCAGCATTTT. Its translation: CASSPRAGDNQPQHF.

The chain couples TRBV4-1 to TRBJ1-5; TRBD1 might be the D (6 bases). The CDR3 length is 14 residues. The V and J ends lost 8 bases and 7 bases respectively, with 18 bases between them. The germline V gene encodes CDR1 MGHRA and CDR2 YSYEKL. The CDR3 loop reads CASERLPGEQPQHF. The CDR3 bases are TGCGCCAGCGAACGATTGCCAGGGGAACAGCCCCAGCATTTT.

The gene calls are TRBV7-9 and TRBJ2-2; possible D gene TRBD1, 6 bases. Germline CDR1 SEHNR, CDR2 FQNEAQ (reference sequence). Trimming removed 5 bases at V and 7 bases at J, with 23 bases between. The CDR3 is 17 residues long. The CDR3 loop reads CASSSRDTLFDSGELFF. CDR3 coding DNA: TGTGCCAGCAGCAGCCGGGACACCTTATTTGACAGCGGGGAGCTGTTTTTT.

The J gene is TRBJ1-6, the V gene TRBV5-1, with D perhaps TRBD1 (6 bases). V was shortened by 1 base and J by 6 bases, with 11 bases between the two germline ends. The CDR3 is 15 amino acids. From germline, CDR1 is SGHRS and CDR2 YFSETQ. The CDR3 region is CASSLTGFVNSPLHF. CDR3 DNA sequence: TGCGCCAGCAGCTTGACAGGGTTTGTTAATTCACCCCTCCACTTT.

This clone was seen just once. The rearrangement links TRBV13 to TRBJ2-1; 8 positions match TRBD1. J was trimmed by 7 bases and V by 2 bases; bases with no gene match: 19. The CDR3 runs 19 residues. Germline lookup yields CDR1 PRHDT and CDR2 FYEKMQ (reference sequence). The CDR3 nucleotides are TGTGCCAGCAGCTTACCCGAGGACAGGGTTGAGGGGCTCAAGAATGAGCAGTTCTTC. Translated, it gives CASSLPEDRVEGLKNEQFF.

The chain has TRBV28 and TRBJ1-6; 9 bases line up with TRBD1. The germline CDR1 and CDR2 sequences are MDHEN and SYDVKM. CDR3 length: 17 residues. J gave up 10 bases and V 4 bases, and 14 bases lay outside the gene matches. The CDR3 loop is CASSSDAPGQGGSPLHF. DNA of the CDR3: TGTGCCAGCAGTTCCGACGCTCCGGGACAGGGTGGCTCACCCCTCCACTTT.

The V gene is TRBV29-1, the J gene TRBJ1-2; weak D call: TRBD1 (5 bases). Per germline, CDR1 SQVTM and CDR2 ANQGSEA. This CDR3 is 15 amino acids long. V was clipped by 5 bases and J by 2 bases, with 18 bases between them. The CDR3 bases are TGCAGCGTTTGGAGCGGCGGGGCACCGAACTATGGCTACACCTTC. Encoded protein: CSVWSGGAPNYGYTF.